The present TCR beta chain was sequenced within a study of PD-1 blockade in classical Hodgkin lymphoma. Documented time point: cycle 4 day 1 (C4D1), after more than 5 weeks of nivolumab. Every single patient, without exception, relapsed after autologous stem cell transplantation, and brentuximab vedotin exposure varied. Profiling relied on immunoSEQ multiplex PCR, and the TCRdb table lists in-frame clones only, not all of them. The data hold under 60,000 clones, with roughly 86% observed a single time. The material sequenced was peripheral blood mononuclear cells (PBMCs), taken before the fourth cycle of nivolumab. The source of this sequence is a human donor with classical Hodgkin lymphoma.

CDR3 in amino acids: CASSPSPLYEQYF. For the CDR3, the DNA is TGTGCCAGCAGTCCGAGCCCTCTCTACGAGCAGTACTTC. J is TRBJ2-7 and V is TRBV27; D not certain. The CDR3 contains 13 residues. Between the trimmed V and J ends, which lost 5 bases and 3 bases, there was a span of 11 bases. Germline-derived CDR1 and CDR2 are MNHEY and SMNVEV (reference sequence).